This is a list of T cell receptor beta chains from one sample in a study of Graves' ophthalmopathy and Graves' hyperthyroidism. TCRdb re-called the multiplex PCR reads with MiXCR, one entry per CDR3 protein. Among more than 1,000,000 distinct CDR3 sequences listed, approximately 35% were seen once. The sample taken for sequencing was peripheral blood or thyroid tissue (not recorded which). All receptors derive from an adult man with Graves' hyperthyroidism. The CDR3 runs from the conserved cysteine through the conserved F or W. The order of the fields is J gene, clone size, D gene, V gene, CDR3 protein, CDR3 DNA. The D gene is left open where the match is weak. The size field is filled for only some rows; it gives once, few, many or a size class.

TRBJ1-1 - - TRBV20-1 CSARSGQGETEAFF TGCAGTGCTAGAAGTGGGCAGGGTGAGACTGAAGCTTTCTTT
TRBJ2-5 - TRBD2 TRBV20-1 CSASSGGRETQYF TGCAGTGCTTCTAGCGGGGGACGAGAGACCCAGTACTTC
TRBJ1-1 many - TRBV25-1 CASSEFARQGQAFF TGTGCCAGCAGTGAATTTGCGAGGCAGGGGCAAGCTTTCTTT
TRBJ1-3 - - TRBV15 CATSRVGQLSGNTIYF TGTGCCACCAGCAGAGTGGGGCAGCTCTCTGGAAACACCATATATTTT
TRBJ2-7 many TRBD1 TRBV5-8 CASSWTGGTYEQYF TGTGCCAGCAGCTGGACAGGGGGAACCTACGAGCAGTACTTC
TRBJ2-5 few TRBD2 TRBV20-1 CSARDPRGRDQETQYF TGCAGTGCTAGAGATCCCCGCGGGAGGGATCAAGAGACCCAGTACTTC
TRBJ1-1 - - TRBV19 CASSAGRTEAFF TGTGCCAGTAGTGCCGGAAGAACTGAAGCTTTCTTT
TRBJ1-5 many - TRBV6-5 CASSVQGYSNQPQHF TGTGCCAGCAGTGTACAGGGCTATAGCAATCAGCCCCAGCATTTT
TRBJ2-7 many TRBD1 TRBV10-3 CAISAGTGAYEQYF TGTGCCATCAGTGCCGGGACAGGGGCCTACGAGCAGTACTTC
TRBJ2-7 many - TRBV6-5 CASSYTGPKYEQYF TGTGCCAGCAGTTACACGGGGCCCAAATACGAGCAGTACTTC
TRBJ2-7 many TRBD1 TRBV7-3 CASSLTTDRGHEQYF TGTGCCAGCAGCTTAACGACGGACAGGGGGCACGAGCAGTACTTC
TRBJ2-5 many TRBD1 TRBV7-8 CASSLMGQGAQETQYF TGTGCCAGCAGCTTAATGGGGCAGGGGGCACAAGAGACCCAGTACTTC
TRBJ2-7 - - TRBV7-9 CASSLGRWSYEQYF TGTGCCAGCAGCTTAGGGCGTTGGTCCTACGAGCAGTACTTC
TRBJ1-4 many - TRBV7-9 CASKDTGEKLFF TGTGCCAGCAAGGACACCGGTGAAAAACTGTTTTTT
TRBJ1-1 many - TRBV6-5 CASSYQRYTEAFF TGTGCCAGCAGTTACCAACGGTACACTGAAGCTTTCTTT
TRBJ2-7 once TRBD1 TRBV9 CASSPTGTGDEQYF TGTGCCAGCAGCCCAACCGGGACAGGGGACGAGCAGTACTTC
TRBJ2-7 few - TRBV14 CASSQAGVREQYF TGTGCCAGCAGCCAAGCGGGAGTGCGTGAGCAGTACTTC
TRBJ2-7 few - TRBV9 CASSVGVPGEQYF TGTGCCAGCAGCGTAGGGGTCCCGGGGGAGCAGTACTTC
TRBJ2-2 many - TRBV24-1 CATSDLTPRGELFF TGTGCCACCAGTGATTTGACCCCTCGAGGGGAGCTGTTTTTT
TRBJ2-7 - TRBD2 TRBV2 CASTTSSGGHHEQYF TGTGCCAGCACTACTTCATCGGGAGGGCACCACGAGCAGTACTTC
TRBJ2-5 - TRBD2 TRBV25-1 CARDDGGAGETQYF TGTGCTAGAGACGACGGGGGGGCCGGAGAGACCCAGTACTTC
TRBJ2-7 few TRBD2 TRBV28 CASTPDVAGTSGRGYEQYF TGTGCCAGCACCCCTGACGTCGCCGGGACTAGCGGGAGGGGATACGAGCAGTACTTC
TRBJ2-5 - - TRBV29-1 CSVEGGTAQETQYF TGCAGCGTTGAAGGGGGGACGGCCCAAGAGACCCAGTACTTC